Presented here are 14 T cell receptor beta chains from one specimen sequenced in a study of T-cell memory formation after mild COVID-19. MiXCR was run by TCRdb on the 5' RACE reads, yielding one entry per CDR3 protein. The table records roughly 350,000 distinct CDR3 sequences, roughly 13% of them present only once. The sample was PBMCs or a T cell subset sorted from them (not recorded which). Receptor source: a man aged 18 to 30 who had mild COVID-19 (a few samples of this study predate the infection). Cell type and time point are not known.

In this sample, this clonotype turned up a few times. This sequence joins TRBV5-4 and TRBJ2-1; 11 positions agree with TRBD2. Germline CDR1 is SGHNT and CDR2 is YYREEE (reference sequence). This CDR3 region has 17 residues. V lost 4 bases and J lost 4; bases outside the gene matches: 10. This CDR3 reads CASSGNSSGGPYNEQFF. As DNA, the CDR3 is TGTGCCAGCAGCGGAAACTCTAGCGGGGGGCCATACAATGAGCAGTTCTTC.

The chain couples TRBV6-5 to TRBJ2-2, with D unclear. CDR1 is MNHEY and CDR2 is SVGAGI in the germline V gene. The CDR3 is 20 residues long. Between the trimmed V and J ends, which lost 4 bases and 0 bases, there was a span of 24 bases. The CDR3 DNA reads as TGTGCCAGCAGTTGGCAATGGCCCCCGCTGTTGCGGTCGAACACCGGGGAGCTGTTTTTT. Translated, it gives CASSWQWPPLLRSNTGELFF.

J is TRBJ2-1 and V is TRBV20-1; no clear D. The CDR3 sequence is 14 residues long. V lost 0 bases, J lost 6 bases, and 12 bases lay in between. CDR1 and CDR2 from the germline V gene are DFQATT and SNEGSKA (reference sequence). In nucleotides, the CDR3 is TGCAGTGCTAGAGAGGCGCAGGCCTCCAATGAGCAGTTCTTC. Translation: CSAREAQASNEQFF.

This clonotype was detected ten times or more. CDR3: CASSVQGYEQYV. In DNA form, the CDR3 reads TGTGCCAGCAGTGTTCAGGGTTACGAGCAGTACGTC. This rearrangement joins TRBV6-2 or TRBV6-3 to TRBJ2-7, with D possibly TRBD1 on 5 matching bases. Trimming pared 5 bases from V and 4 bases from J, leaving 9 bases between. The CDR3 loop spans 12 amino acids. Germline CDR1 MNHEY, CDR2 SVGEGT.

The CDR3 region has the DNA TGTGCCAGCATACGGGCGATGAATCCAGGGGCCAACGTCCTGACTTTC. Translation gives CASIRAMNPGANVLTF. The chain couples TRBV6-1 to TRBJ2-6; D uncertain. Looked up from germline, CDR1 is MNHNS and CDR2 is SASEGT. The CDR3 is 16 residues long. V was shortened by 7 bases and J by 4 bases, with 17 bases between the two germline ends.

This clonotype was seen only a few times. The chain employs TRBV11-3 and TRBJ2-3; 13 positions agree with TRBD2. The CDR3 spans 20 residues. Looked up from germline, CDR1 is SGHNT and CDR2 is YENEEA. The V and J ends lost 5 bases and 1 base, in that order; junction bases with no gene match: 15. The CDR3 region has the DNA TGTGCCAGCAGCCCCGGTGGGACTAGCGGGGCCCCCGGTGGCACAGATACGCAGTATTTT. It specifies CASSPGGTSGAPGGTDTQYF.

This CDR3 reads CASSSPEQGDREQYF. CDR3 coding DNA: TGTGCCAGCAGCTCTCCCGAACAGGGGGATCGGGAGCAGTACTTC. The chain is built from TRBV7-9 and TRBJ2-7; 8 positions match TRBD1. The germline V gene has CDR1 SEHNR and CDR2 FQNEAQ (reference sequence). Unmatched junction bases numbered 12, after V lost 4 bases and J lost 7 bases. The CDR3 runs to 15 residues.

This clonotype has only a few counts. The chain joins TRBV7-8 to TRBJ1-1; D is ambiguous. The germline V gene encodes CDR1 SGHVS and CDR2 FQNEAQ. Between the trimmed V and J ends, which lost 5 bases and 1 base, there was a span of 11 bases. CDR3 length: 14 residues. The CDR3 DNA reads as TGTGCCAGCAGCCCAAGGGAGGGGAACACTGAAGCTTTCTTT. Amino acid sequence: CASSPREGNTEAFF.

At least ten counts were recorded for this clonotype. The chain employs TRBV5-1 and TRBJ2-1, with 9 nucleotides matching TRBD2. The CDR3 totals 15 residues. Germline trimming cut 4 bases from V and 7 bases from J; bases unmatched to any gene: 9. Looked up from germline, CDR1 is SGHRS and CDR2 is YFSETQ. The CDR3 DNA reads TGCGCCAGCAGCGGAAGGACTAGCGAGGGGAATGAGCAGTTCTTC. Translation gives CASSGRTSEGNEQFF.

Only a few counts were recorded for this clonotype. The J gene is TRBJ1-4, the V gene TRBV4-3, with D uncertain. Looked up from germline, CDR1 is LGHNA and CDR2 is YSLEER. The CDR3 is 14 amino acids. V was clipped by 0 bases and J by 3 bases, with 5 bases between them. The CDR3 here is CASSQEAANEKLFF. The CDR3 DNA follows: TGCGCCAGCAGCCAAGAAGCGGCTAATGAAAAACTGTTTTTT.

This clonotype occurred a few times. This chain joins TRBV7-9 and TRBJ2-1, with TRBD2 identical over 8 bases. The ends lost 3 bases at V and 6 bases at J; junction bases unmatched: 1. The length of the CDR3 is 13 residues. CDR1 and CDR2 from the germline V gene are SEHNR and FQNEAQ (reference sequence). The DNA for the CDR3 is TGTGCCAGCAGCTTCGGACTAGCCAATGAGCAGTTCTTC. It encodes CASSFGLANEQFF.

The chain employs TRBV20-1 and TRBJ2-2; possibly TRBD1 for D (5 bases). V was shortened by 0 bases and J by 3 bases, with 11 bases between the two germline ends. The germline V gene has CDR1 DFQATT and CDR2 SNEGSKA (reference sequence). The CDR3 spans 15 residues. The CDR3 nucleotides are TGCAGTGCTAGAGATAGGTCAGGGTACACCGGGGAGCTGTTTTTT. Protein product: CSARDRSGYTGELFF.

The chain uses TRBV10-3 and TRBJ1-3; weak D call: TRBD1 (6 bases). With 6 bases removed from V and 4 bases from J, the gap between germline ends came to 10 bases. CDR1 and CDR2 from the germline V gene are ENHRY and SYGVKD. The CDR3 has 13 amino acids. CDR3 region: CAIRRTDGNTIYF. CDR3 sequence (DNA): TGTGCCATCAGACGGACAGACGGAAACACCATATATTTT.

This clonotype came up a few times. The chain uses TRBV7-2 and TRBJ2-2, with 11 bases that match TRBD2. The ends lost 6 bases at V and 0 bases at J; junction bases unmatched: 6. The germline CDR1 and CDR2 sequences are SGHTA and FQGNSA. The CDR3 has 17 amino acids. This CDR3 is CASSLAGGNANTGELFF. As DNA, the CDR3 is TGTGCCAGCAGTCTAGCGGGGGGCAACGCGAACACCGGGGAGCTGTTTTTT.